This TCR beta chain originates from a study of Ad26.COV2.S vaccination and SARS-CoV-2 variants. The J segment lost 6 bases and the V segment lost 4 bases, leaving 2 bases of the junction unmatched. From germline, CDR1 is SGHRS and CDR2 YFSETQ. The CDR3 loop spans 13 amino acids. Regarding the study as a whole: Reportedly, after vaccination the spike-specific CD8+ and CD4+ T cell responses displayed substantial breadth.

A remark on this clone: Its antigen is as yet unknown.

Stated treatment: approximately 18 received Ad26.COV2.S at low or high dose, single or two shots; about five received placebo; per-sample allocation not given. The investigators took samples on day 63 after the first vaccine or placebo injection. This Boston cohort included adults aged 18-55 years. The shot given was an Ad26 vector that makes Wuhan-strain SARS-CoV-2 spike. Data came from immunoSEQ multiplex PCR; TCRdb stores just in-frame clones and leaves some out. The table shows about 420,000 clones, with more than 75% occurring only once. The sequence came from a person aged 18 to 65 who received the Ad26.COV2.S COVID-19 vaccine or a placebo. The genes are TRBV5-1 and TRBJ2-2, with 8 positions matching TRBD1. The input for sequencing was peripheral blood, taken in a trial of Ad26.COV2.S vaccine versus placebo. The CDR3: CASSPDRAGELFF. CDR3 in DNA: TGCGCCAGCAGCCCGGACAGGGCCGGGGAGCTGTTTTTT.